These 23 T cell receptor beta chains originate from one sample sequenced in a study of Graves' ophthalmopathy and Graves' hyperthyroidism. TCR beta CDR3 regions were amplified from RNA transcripts. Following a first-round RT-PCR that used HTBI primers, a second-round multiplex PCR was carried out. TCRdb reanalysed the multiplex PCR reads using MiXCR and keeps one entry per CDR3 protein. The table has almost 400,000 distinct CDR3 sequences, around 20% seen once; the top ten hold 1.6%. Specimen: peripheral blood. Every receptor here comes from a woman aged 18 to 35 with Graves' ophthalmopathy.

V and J are TRBV2 and TRBJ2-5, with a weak D call TRBD2 (5 bases). CDR3 length: 11 amino acids. In germline, CDR1 is SNHLY, CDR2 FYNNEI. Between the trimmed V and J ends, which lost 11 bases and 4 bases, there was a span of 11 bases. This CDR3 reads CADGRGETQYF. The CDR3 DNA reads TGTGCCGATGGCCGGGGAGAGACCCAGTACTTC.

This clonotype was seen more than once but under ten times. This chain joins TRBV28 and TRBJ2-7; the D call may be TRBD1 or TRBD2 (5 bases each). V lost 7 bases to trimming and J lost 3 bases, with 10 bases between them. The CDR3 has 12 residues. Germline V gene sequence: CDR1 MDHEN, CDR2 SYDVKM. This CDR3 reads CASTRDHYEQYF. CDR3 bases: TGTGCCAGCACCAGGGACCACTACGAGCAGTACTTC.

The sample holds many counts of this clonotype. V is TRBV19 and J is TRBJ1-2; 7 nucleotides match TRBD1. Germline V gene sequence: CDR1 LNHDA, CDR2 SQIVND (reference sequence). This CDR3 contains 14 residues. V gave up 6 bases and J gave up 5 bases; unmatched junction bases: 9. The CDR3 DNA sequence: TGTGCCAGTAGGACCACCGGCAGGGGGTATGGCTACACCTTC. Residues: CASRTTGRGYGYTF.

This clonotype occurred once. The gene calls are TRBV28 and TRBJ2-7; D may correspond to TRBD1 or TRBD2 (6 bases each). This CDR3 has 14 residues. V shed 5 bases and J shed 4 bases, with 15 bases lying between them. Germline V gives CDR1 MDHEN, CDR2 SYDVKM. The DNA for the CDR3 is TGTGCCAGCAGTCGGCCAGGGGCGGGATACGAGCAGTACTTC. It codes for CASSRPGAGYEQYF.

Ten or more counts support this clonotype. The genes are TRBV12-3 or TRBV12-4 and TRBJ1-5; D gene ambiguous. The CDR3 is 14 amino acids. Trimming shortened V by 3 bases and J by 6 bases, and 12 bases separated the two germline ends. The CDR3 DNA sequence: TGTGCCAGCAGTTTCCTAGGTGGAGGTCAGCCCCAGCATTTT. Its translation: CASSFLGGGQPQHF.

For the CDR3, the DNA is TGTGCCAGCAGTTTGCCTCAGGGAAGAGAGACCCAGTACTTC. This encodes CASSLPQGRETQYF. This chain links TRBV28 with TRBJ2-5; possibly TRBD1 for D (5 bases). Germline V gene sequence: CDR1 MDHEN, CDR2 SYDVKM. V was pared by 3 bases and J by 4 bases, with 12 bases between. The CDR3 covers 14 residues.

The chain uses TRBV6-5 and TRBJ2-7; D gene ambiguous. There are 13 residues in the CDR3. The germline gives CDR1 MNHEY, CDR2 SVGAGI. V lost 3 bases and J 6 bases, leaving 12 bases between the germline ends. DNA of the CDR3: TGTGCCAGCAGTTATGACATCAGTAGCGAGCAGTACTTC. Its protein product is CASSYDISSEQYF.

This clonotype was seen more than once but under ten times. The J gene is TRBJ1-3, the V gene TRBV30; D is uncertain. This CDR3 is built from 13 residues. From germline, CDR1 is GTSNPN and CDR2 SVGIG (reference sequence). The V end lost 3 bases, the J end lost 0 bases, and 6 bases lay between the germline ends. The CDR3 spells CAWRTSSGNTIYF. The CDR3 DNA sequence: TGTGCCTGGAGAACCTCCTCTGGAAACACCATATATTTT.

This clonotype was observed many times. V gene TRBV11-2 combines with J gene TRBJ1-1; 8 bases align to TRBD1. The V gene end was trimmed by 5 bases and the J gene end by 4 bases; junction bases not matched to a gene: 12. Germline V CDR1 and CDR2: SGHAT, FQNNGV. The CDR3 sequence is 16 residues long. The CDR3 loop is CASSLRQGQGATEAFF. The CDR3, as DNA: TGTGCCAGCAGCCTACGACAGGGGCAAGGGGCCACTGAAGCTTTCTTT.

At least ten counts were recorded for this clonotype. The chain combines TRBV20-1 with TRBJ1-3; D remains ambiguous. The CDR3 runs to 9 residues. Germline values: CDR1 DFQATT, CDR2 SNEGSKA (reference sequence). V lost 7 bases, J lost 9 bases, and 7 bases lay in between. CDR3 nucleotide sequence: TGCAGTGAGGGTATCACCATATATTTT. Protein product: CSEGITIYF.

This clonotype was seen ten or more times. The chain recombines TRBV6-1 with TRBJ1-1; TRBD1 agrees at 8 bases. The CDR3 contains 13 residues. V shed 2 bases, J shed 7 bases, and the junction held 3 bases outside the gene matches. The germline V gene encodes CDR1 MNHNS and CDR2 SASEGT. The CDR3 nucleotides are TGTGCCAGCAGTGAACAGGGGGCCGGTGAAGCTTTCTTT. It translates to CASSEQGAGEAFF.

A single count supports this clonotype. J is TRBJ1-2 and V is TRBV7-2; TRBD1 agrees at 8 bases. V shed 3 bases and J 8 bases; nucleotides not matched to a gene: 5. The germline gives CDR1 SGHTA, CDR2 FQGNSA. The CDR3 is 13 amino acids. For the CDR3, the DNA is TGTGCCAGCAGCTTCCAGGGGGCAATAGGCTACACCTTC. It encodes CASSFQGAIGYTF.

This rearrangement joins TRBV6-1 to TRBJ2-7; tentatively, D is TRBD2 (5 bases). V lost 4 bases and J lost 4, with 8 bases in between. This CDR3 spans 12 amino acids. Germline CDR1 reads MNHNS; CDR2 reads SASEGT. CDR3 DNA: TGTGCCAGCAGTGTTAGCGTTTACGAGCAGTACTTC. It specifies CASSVSVYEQYF.

There are many counts of this clonotype. V and J are TRBV30 and TRBJ2-3; the match to TRBD1 covers 10 bases. Germline-derived CDR1 and CDR2 are GTSNPN and SVGIG (reference sequence). Losses at the gene ends were 0 bases for V and 1 base for J; bases not matched to a gene: 7. This CDR3 has 17 amino acids. The CDR3 spells CAWSVGTGVRGTDTQYF. The DNA of the CDR3 is TGTGCCTGGAGTGTAGGGACAGGGGTAAGGGGCACAGATACGCAGTATTTT. Using reference TRBV30 and TRBJ2-3 for the parts outside the CDR3, the full variable domain is SQTIHQWPATLVQPVGSPLSLECTVEGTSNPNLYWYRQAAGRGLQLLFYSVGIGQISSEVPQNLSASRPQDRQFILSSKKLLLSDSGFYLCAWSVGTGVRGTDTQYFGPGTRLTVL.

In this sample, this clonotype turned up many times. The chain employs TRBV20-1 and TRBJ2-7; 9 nucleotides line up with TRBD1. CDR1 DFQATT and CDR2 SNEGSKA come from the germline V gene (reference sequence). V shed 6 bases and J 4 bases; nucleotides not matched to a gene: 13. The CDR3 covers 15 residues. In DNA, the CDR3 is TGCAGTGCGTCGGTACCGGGACAGGGATTGTACGAGCAGTACTTC. Translation: CSASVPGQGLYEQYF.

This clonotype was found many times. This chain connects TRBV10-3 to TRBJ1-5; a weak D match, TRBD1 (5 bases). CDR1 is ENHRY, CDR2 SYGVKD, per germline. CDR3 size: 15 residues. Trimming removed 2 bases from V and 2 bases from J, with 10 bases in between. CDR3 in amino acids: CAISEQGGGNQPQHF. CDR3 sequence (DNA): TGTGCCATCAGTGAGCAGGGTGGGGGCAATCAGCCCCAGCATTTT.

This clonotype was detected ten times or more. The rearrangement uses TRBV19 and TRBJ1-1; D may be TRBD1 (5 bases). The CDR3 covers 16 residues. Trimming shortened V by 1 base and J by 2 bases, and 14 bases separated the two germline ends. CDR1 and CDR2 from the germline V gene are LNHDA and SQIVND (reference sequence). CDR3: CASSIASNRPNTEAFF. In DNA, the CDR3 is TGTGCCAGTAGTATAGCCTCCAACAGGCCAAACACTGAAGCTTTCTTT. The full variable domain, in which reference TRBV19 and TRBJ1-1 provide the parts outside the CDR3, is DGGITQSPKYLFRKEGQNVTLSCEQNLNHDAMYWYRQDPGQGLRLIYYSQIVNDFQKGDIAEGYSVSREKKESFPLTVTSAQKNPTAFYLCASSIASNRPNTEAFFGQGTRLTVV.

The V gene is TRBV6-2 or TRBV6-3, the J gene TRBJ1-1; 9 bases are a match to TRBD1. The CDR3 covers 14 residues. The J segment lost 4 bases and the V segment lost 2 bases, leaving 2 bases of the junction unmatched. Germline CDR1 is MNHEY and CDR2 is SVGEGT. CDR3 residues: CASSYDRGSTEAFF. As DNA, the CDR3 is TGTGCCAGCAGTTACGACAGGGGGTCCACTGAAGCTTTCTTT.

The sample holds many counts of this clonotype. J is TRBJ2-2 and V is TRBV7-3, with a possible D match to TRBD2 (5 bases). The CDR3 runs 14 residues. Per the germline V gene, CDR1 is SGHTA and CDR2 is FQGTGA. The ends were cut back, 5 bases at V and 5 bases at J, with 12 bases in the middle. CDR3 amino acids: CASSPRPGTGELFF. The CDR3 bases are TGTGCCAGCAGCCCCCGCCCGGGGACCGGGGAGCTGTTTTTT.

Ten or more counts support this clonotype. V usage is TRBV12-3 or TRBV12-4 and J usage is TRBJ2-7; no clear D gene. V shed 0 bases and J shed 6 bases, with 12 bases lying between them. CDR3 length equals 14 residues. The CDR3 region is CASSLALIRVEQYF. CDR3 DNA: TGTGCCAGCAGTTTAGCGCTAATTCGGGTCGAGCAGTACTTC.

The genes are TRBV5-1 and TRBJ2-7; TRBD1 matches 8 bases. The germline V gene has CDR1 SGHRS and CDR2 YFSETQ. Unmatched junction bases numbered 11, after V lost 4 bases and J lost 2 bases. This CDR3 contains 16 residues. The CDR3 loop reads CASSPGTGYTTYEQYF. The CDR3 region has the DNA TGCGCCAGCAGCCCGGGGACAGGATACACGACCTACGAGCAGTACTTC.

This clonotype showed up many times. The chain couples TRBV6-5 to TRBJ1-1, with D possibly being TRBD1 (6 bases). The CDR3 sequence is 17 residues long. Germline V CDR1 and CDR2: MNHEY, SVGAGI. Trimming removed 4 bases from V and 6 bases from J, with 24 bases in between. CDR3 protein: CASSWGPPLKMKAEAFF. CDR3 bases: TGTGCCAGCAGTTGGGGGCCCCCCCTTAAAATGAAGGCTGAAGCTTTCTTT.

This clonotype showed up many times. This chain links TRBV5-1 with TRBJ2-7, with 11 bases identical to TRBD2. The J segment lost 0 bases and the V segment lost 5 bases, leaving 7 bases of the junction unmatched. Germline CDR1 and CDR2: SGHRS and YFSETQ. The CDR3 has 16 residues. DNA for the CDR3: TGCGCCAGCAGGGCTAGCGGGAGGTCGAGCTCCTACGAGCAGTACTTC. It encodes CASRASGRSSSYEQYF.